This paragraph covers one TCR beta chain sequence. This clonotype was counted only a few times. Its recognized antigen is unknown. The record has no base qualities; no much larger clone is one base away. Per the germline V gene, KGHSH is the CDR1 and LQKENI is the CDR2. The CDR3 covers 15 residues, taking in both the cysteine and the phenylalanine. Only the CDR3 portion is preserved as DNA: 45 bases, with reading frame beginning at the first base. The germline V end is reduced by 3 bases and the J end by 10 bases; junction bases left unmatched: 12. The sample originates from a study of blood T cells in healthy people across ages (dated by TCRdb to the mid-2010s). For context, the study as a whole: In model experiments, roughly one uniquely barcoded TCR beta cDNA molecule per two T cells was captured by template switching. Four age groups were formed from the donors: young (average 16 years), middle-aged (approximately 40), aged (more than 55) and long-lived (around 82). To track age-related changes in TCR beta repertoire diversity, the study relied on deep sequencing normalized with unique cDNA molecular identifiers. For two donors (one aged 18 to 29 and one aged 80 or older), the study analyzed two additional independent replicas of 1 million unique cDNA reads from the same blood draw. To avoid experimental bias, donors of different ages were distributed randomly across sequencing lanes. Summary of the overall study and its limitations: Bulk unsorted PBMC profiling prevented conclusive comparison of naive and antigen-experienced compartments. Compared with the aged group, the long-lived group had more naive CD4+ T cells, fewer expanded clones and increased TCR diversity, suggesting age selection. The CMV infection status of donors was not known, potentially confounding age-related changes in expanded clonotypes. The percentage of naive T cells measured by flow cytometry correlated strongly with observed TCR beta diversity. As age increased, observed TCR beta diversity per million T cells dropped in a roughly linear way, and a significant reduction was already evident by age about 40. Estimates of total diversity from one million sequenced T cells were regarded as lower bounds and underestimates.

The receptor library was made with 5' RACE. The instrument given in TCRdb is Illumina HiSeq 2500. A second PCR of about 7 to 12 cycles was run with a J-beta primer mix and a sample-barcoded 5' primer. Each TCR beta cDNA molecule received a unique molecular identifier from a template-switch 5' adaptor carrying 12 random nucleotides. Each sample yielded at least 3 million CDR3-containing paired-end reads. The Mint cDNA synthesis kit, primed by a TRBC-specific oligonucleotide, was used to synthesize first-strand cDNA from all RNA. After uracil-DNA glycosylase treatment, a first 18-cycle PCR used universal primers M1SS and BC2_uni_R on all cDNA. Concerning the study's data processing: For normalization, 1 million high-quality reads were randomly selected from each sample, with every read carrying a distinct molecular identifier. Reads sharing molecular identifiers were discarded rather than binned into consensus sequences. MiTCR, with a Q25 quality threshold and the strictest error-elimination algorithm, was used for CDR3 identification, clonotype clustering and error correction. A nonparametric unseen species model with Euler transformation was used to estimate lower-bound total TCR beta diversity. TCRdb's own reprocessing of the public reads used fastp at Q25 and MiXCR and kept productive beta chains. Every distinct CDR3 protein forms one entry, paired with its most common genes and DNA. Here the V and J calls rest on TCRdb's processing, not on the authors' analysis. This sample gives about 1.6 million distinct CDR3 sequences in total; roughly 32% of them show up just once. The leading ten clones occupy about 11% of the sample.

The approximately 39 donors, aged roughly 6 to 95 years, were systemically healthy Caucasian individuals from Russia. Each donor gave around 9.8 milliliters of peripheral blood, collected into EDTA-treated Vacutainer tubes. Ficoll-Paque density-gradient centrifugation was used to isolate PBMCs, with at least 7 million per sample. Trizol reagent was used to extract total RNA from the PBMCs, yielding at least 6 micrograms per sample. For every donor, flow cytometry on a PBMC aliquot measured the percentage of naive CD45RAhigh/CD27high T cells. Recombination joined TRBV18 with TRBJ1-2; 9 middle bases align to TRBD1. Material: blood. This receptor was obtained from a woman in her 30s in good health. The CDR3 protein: CASSPVRDRVRVYTF. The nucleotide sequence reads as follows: TGTGCCAGCTCACCTGTCCGGGACAGGGTCCGTGTCTACACCTTC.